One and the same sample provided the 31 T cell receptor beta chains below, sequenced in a study of spatial heterogeneity in lung cancer. Each CDR3 protein is one row after TCRdb ran MiXCR on the 5' RACE reads. This sample has around 45,000 distinct CDR3 sequences; under 25% occur once, and the top ten carry 6.5% to 9%. Regarding time point: blood at routine non-recurrence follow-up after resection. Specimen: PBMCs, collected at follow-up. The receptors come from a female donor with early-stage non-small cell lung cancer.

This clonotype was counted ten times or more. V and J are TRBV7-9 and TRBJ1-6, with TRBD1 matching 7 bases. CDR1 is SEHNR and CDR2 is FQNEAQ in the germline V gene (reference sequence). This CDR3 comprises 14 residues. After removal of 6 bases from V and 6 bases from J, the junction contained 5 bases not matched to a gene. DNA of the CDR3: TGTGCCAGCAGGGACAGGCTTCCTAATTCACCCCTCCACTTT. This translates into CASRDRLPNSPLHF.

V is TRBV2 and J is TRBJ1-1; no firm D call. CDR1 SNHLY and CDR2 FYNNEI come from the germline V gene. The V end was cut by 6 bases, the J end by 6 bases, with 14 bases between. The CDR3 consists of 13 residues. The DNA for the CDR3 is TGTGCCAGCAGCCCCGGACGGACTCCTGAAGCTTTCTTT. This gives the protein CASSPGRTPEAFF. Filled out from reference TRBV2 and TRBJ1-1, the complete variable domain reads EPEVTQTPSHQVTQMGQEVILRCVPISNHLYFYWYRQILGQKVEFLVSFYNNEISEKSEIFDDQFSVERPDGSNFTLKIRSTKLEDSAMYFCASSPGRTPEAFFGQGTRLTVV.

The rearrangement joins TRBV2 to TRBJ1-1; no clear D gene. The CDR3 totals 13 residues. The V gene's germline CDR1 is SNHLY and CDR2 FYNNEI. V lost 6 bases, J lost 3 bases, and 11 bases lay in between. In DNA form, the CDR3 reads TGTGCCAGCAGGGCGAATGGGGACACTGAAGCTTTCTTT. Translation: CASRANGDTEAFF.

The V call is TRBV12-3 or TRBV12-4, the J call TRBJ1-5; tentatively, D is TRBD1 (5 bases). Trimming left V 7 bases short and J 5 bases short, with 12 bases between. CDR3 length: 13 amino acids. The CDR3 region is CASMSGRDQPQHF. CDR3 DNA sequence: TGTGCCAGCATGTCGGGACGAGATCAGCCCCAGCATTTT.

This chain links TRBV14 with TRBJ2-7, with D possibly TRBD1 on 6 matching bases. V lost 0 bases, J lost 3 bases, and 9 bases lay in between. Germline CDR1 and CDR2: SGHDN and FVKESK. This CDR3 is built from 14 residues. The CDR3 DNA reads as TGTGCCAGCAGCCAAGATTACAGGGACTACGAGCAGTACTTC. Amino acids: CASSQDYRDYEQYF. Looking up the rest from reference TRBV14 and TRBJ2-7 gives the full variable domain: EAGVTQFPSHSVIEKGQTVTLRCDPISGHDNLYWYRRVMGKEIKFLLHFVKESKQDESGMPNNRFLAERTGGTYSTLKVQPAELEDSGVYFCASSQDYRDYEQYFGPGTRLTVT.

The V and J genes are TRBV10-3 and TRBJ1-1, with D hard to call. V lost 2 bases and J 2 bases, leaving 15 bases between the germline ends. CDR1 is ENHRY and CDR2 is SYGVKD in the germline V gene. The CDR3 is 16 amino acids. The CDR3, as DNA: TGTGCCATCAGTGAGAGGCAGCGAACTTTAAACACTGAAGCTTTCTTT. This sequence encodes CAISERQRTLNTEAFF.

In this sample, this clonotype turned up a few times. V usage is TRBV28 and J usage is TRBJ1-2; D is possibly TRBD1 (5 bases). CDR1 and CDR2 from the germline V gene are MDHEN and SYDVKM. Between the trimmed V and J ends, which lost 6 bases and 5 bases, there was a span of 16 bases. The CDR3 totals 14 residues. CDR3 DNA sequence: TGTGCCAGCAGGTTGGCCGGGGGAGGATATGGCTACACCTTC. Residues: CASRLAGGGYGYTF.

The chain uses TRBV29-1 and TRBJ2-3, with 8 bases fitting TRBD1. Germline CDR1 SQVTM, CDR2 ANQGSEA. J lost 9 bases, V lost 7 bases, and 15 bases had no gene match. This CDR3 comprises 14 residues. In DNA, the CDR3 is TGCAGCGCACAGGGGGGTAGCGCGGAAGGAACGCAGTATTTT. This gives the protein CSAQGGSAEGTQYF.

This chain uses TRBV4-2 with TRBJ2-1, with D perhaps matching TRBD2 (5 bases). The CDR3 covers 14 residues. The germline gives CDR1 LGHNA, CDR2 YNFKEQ. V lost 4 bases to trimming and J lost 5 bases, with 12 bases between them. The CDR3 DNA is TGTGCCAGCAGCCTTGGTAGGACTCACAATGAGCAGTTCTTC. This translates into CASSLGRTHNEQFF.

This clonotype was seen a few times. The V and J genes are TRBV7-6 and TRBJ2-3; D gene unclear. The CDR3 runs 12 residues. Germline CDR1 reads SGHVS; CDR2 reads FNYEAQ. The V and J ends lost 2 bases and 4 bases respectively, with 4 bases between them. The CDR3 sequence is CASSLNSDTQYF. The CDR3 region has the DNA TGTGCCAGCAGCTTAAATTCAGATACGCAGTATTTT.

The chain joins TRBV21-1 to TRBJ2-4. TRBV21-1 is a pseudogene locus. The CDR3 loop spans 16 amino acids. The CDR3 spells CASSKESALAKNIQYF. In nucleotides, the CDR3 is TGTGCCAGCAGCAAAGAGTCAGCCCTAGCCAAAAACATTCAGTACTTC.

This clonotype has at least ten counts. The chain joins TRBV7-8 to TRBJ1-5, with 8 bases lining up with TRBD1. CDR1 SGHVS and CDR2 FQNEAQ come from the germline V gene. The CDR3 runs 16 residues. V trimming: 5 bases; J trimming: 6 bases; junction bases outside the gene matches: 12. Here the CDR3 reads CASSRETGVTSQPQHF. The CDR3 nucleotides read TGTGCCAGCAGCCGGGAGACAGGGGTAACAAGTCAGCCCCAGCATTTT.

This clonotype has a count of ten or more. The rearrangement links TRBV5-5 to TRBJ2-7; a possible D gene is TRBD2 (6 bases). Trimming left V 5 bases short and J 5 bases short, with 11 bases between. CDR3 length: 12 amino acids. Per the germline V gene, CDR1 is SGHKS and CDR2 is YYEKEE (reference sequence). This chain's CDR3 is CASRGLGDEQYF. Here the CDR3 DNA reads TGTGCCAGCAGGGGACTGGGCGACGAGCAGTACTTC. Together with reference TRBV5-5 and TRBJ2-7, the CDR3 gives the full variable domain: DAGVTQSPTHLIKTRGQQVTLRCSPISGHKSVSWYQQVLGQGPQFIFQYYEKEERGRGNFPDRFSARQFPNYSSELNVNALLLGDSALYLCASRGLGDEQYFGPGTRLTVT.

This clonotype was recorded once. V and J are TRBV5-1 and TRBJ2-6, with D possibly matching TRBD1 (5 bases). The CDR3 is 16 residues long. V lost 1 base and J lost 2, with 10 bases in between. In germline, CDR1 is SGHRS, CDR2 YFSETQ. The chain's CDR3 is CASSLRGQTGANVLTF. Here the CDR3 DNA reads TGCGCCAGCAGCTTGCGTGGACAAACTGGGGCCAACGTCCTGACTTTC.

The chain recombines TRBV5-5 with TRBJ2-3; a possible D gene is TRBD2 (5 bases). The germline CDR1 and CDR2 sequences are SGHKS and YYEKEE (reference sequence). Trimming removed 1 base from V and 5 bases from J, with 14 bases in between. CDR3 length: 15 amino acids. CDR3 sequence (DNA): TGTGCCAGCAGCTTGATCGGGCTAGCTGGAGATACGCAGTATTTT. This codes for CASSLIGLAGDTQYF.

The CDR3 reads CASSLERTNNYEQYF. In DNA, the CDR3 is TGTGCCAGCAGCTTAGAGCGGACTAACAACTACGAGCAGTACTTC. The V call is TRBV7-8, the J call TRBJ2-7, with D maybe TRBD2 (6 bases). Trimming took off 1 base at V and 3 bases at J, with 13 bases between the two ends. This CDR3 spans 15 amino acids. The germline CDR1 and CDR2 sequences are SGHVS and FQNEAQ.

The chain uses TRBV6-6 and TRBJ2-1; D not certain. V dropped 8 bases and J dropped 3 bases, with 14 bases sitting between them. The CDR3 loop spans 14 amino acids. CDR1 and CDR2 from the germline V gene are MNHNY and SVGAGI (reference sequence). The CDR3 spells CASWSPEFYNEQFF. The CDR3 DNA sequence: TGTGCCAGCTGGTCCCCGGAATTCTACAATGAGCAGTTCTTC.

This chain connects TRBV5-1 to TRBJ2-5; either TRBD1 or TRBD2 may fit D (5 bases each). Deletions cut 4 bases from V and 5 bases from J, with 15 bases between. CDR3 length: 14 amino acids. CDR1 is SGHRS and CDR2 is YFSETQ in the germline V gene. The CDR3 loop reads CASSPGTAGETQYF. In DNA, the CDR3 is TGCGCCAGCAGCCCCGGGACCGCTGGGGAGACCCAGTACTTC.

This clonotype has a count of ten or more. CDR3 amino acids: CASSLTAGEYNEQFF. The CDR3 DNA sequence: TGTGCCAGCAGCTTAACTGCGGGGGAGTACAATGAGCAGTTCTTC. J is TRBJ2-1 and V is TRBV11-2, with 7 bases that match TRBD2. CDR3 size: 15 residues. Losses at the gene ends were 2 bases for V and 4 bases for J; bases not matched to a gene: 5. Germline values: CDR1 SGHAT, CDR2 FQNNGV.

This clonotype came up a few times. The rearrangement joins TRBV9 to TRBJ1-2; weak D call: TRBD1 (5 bases). Germline V gives CDR1 SGDLS, CDR2 YYNGEE. The CDR3 is 14 amino acids. V was trimmed by 3 bases and J by 2 bases, leaving 11 bases between them. CDR3 sequence (DNA): TGTGCCAGCAGCGCAGCGGGACTGAACTATGGCTACACCTTC. As protein: CASSAAGLNYGYTF.

This clonotype has a count of ten or more. The CDR3 bases are TGTGCCAGCAGTTTAGTACTCAGAACAGACGAGCAGTACTTC. Amino acid sequence: CASSLVLRTDEQYF. The chain uses TRBV12-3 or TRBV12-4 and TRBJ2-7; D is uncertain. V lost 1 base to trimming and J lost 5 bases, with 12 bases between them. This CDR3 is 14 amino acids long.

This chain uses TRBV29-1 with TRBJ2-7; 7 bases line up with TRBD1. J lost 2 bases, V lost 7 bases, and 2 bases had no gene match. Germline V gene lookup returns CDR1 SQVTM and CDR2 ANQGSEA. The length of the CDR3 is 11 residues. Here the CDR3 DNA reads TGCAGCGCCGGGACAGCCTACGAGCAGTACGTC. It specifies CSAGTAYEQYV.

This clonotype was detected ten times or more. The CDR3 DNA follows: TGTGCCAGCAGTCCCGCGGGGGACGGCTACACCTTC. Its protein is CASSPAGDGYTF. This chain links TRBV6-5 with TRBJ1-2, with a tentative D call TRBD1 (5 bases). The V end was cut by 5 bases, the J end by 8 bases, with 12 bases between. This CDR3 has 12 amino acids. The germline CDR1 and CDR2 sequences are MNHEY and SVGAGI.

Details on this clonotype: A junction boundary mismatches the germline segment, possibly from a read error. V gene TRBV7-9 combines with J gene TRBJ2-5; tentatively, D is TRBD2 (5 bases). The CDR3 spans 15 residues. Germline CDR1 reads SEHNR; CDR2 reads FQNEAQ (reference sequence). This CDR3 is CASSLRGYHQGTQYF. CDR3 DNA sequence: TGTGCCAGCAGCTTACGGGGTTACCATCAAGGGACCCAGTACTTC.

The rearrangement links TRBV21-1 to TRBJ2-7; the listed D gene, TRBD2, was not tested against the DNA. TRBV21-1 is given as a pseudogene. The CDR3 consists of 16 residues. The CDR3 bases are TGTGCCAGCAGCAAAGTAGTCGGCAGGGATTGGAGAAAGCAGTACGTC. This translates into CASSKVVGRDWRKQYV.

This clonotype was observed a few times. The rearrangement joins TRBV29-1 to TRBJ2-3; D possibly matches TRBD1 or TRBD2 (5 bases each). V lost 4 bases and J 0 bases, leaving 17 bases between the germline ends. The germline V gene has CDR1 SQVTM and CDR2 ANQGSEA. This CDR3 comprises 16 residues. Here the CDR3 reads CSVVRVGTSSTDTQYF. CDR3 sequence (DNA): TGCAGCGTTGTAAGGGTAGGGACGTCTAGCACAGATACGCAGTATTTT.

The chain uses TRBV2 and TRBJ1-1; D not certain. Germline V gives CDR1 SNHLY, CDR2 FYNNEI. The CDR3 loop spans 14 amino acids. The V and J ends lost 2 bases and 0 bases respectively, with 7 bases between them. The CDR3 region has the DNA TGTGCCAGCAGTGAACTCCAGCTGAACACTGAAGCTTTCTTT. Its translation is CASSELQLNTEAFF.

This clonotype was recorded only once. V gene TRBV20-1 combines with J gene TRBJ2-1; 8 nucleotides match TRBD2. This CDR3 is built from 13 residues. Germline values: CDR1 DFQATT, CDR2 SNEGSKA (reference sequence). The trim removed 2 bases at V and 9 bases at J, leaving 6 bases unmatched. CDR3 DNA sequence: TGCAGTGCTAGAATGGGACTAGTTTCTGAGCAGTTCTTC. Translated: CSARMGLVSEQFF.

This clonotype was detected many times. The chain employs TRBV2 and TRBJ2-7; D uncertain. V was clipped by 5 bases and J by 0 bases, with 11 bases between them. The V gene's germline CDR1 is SNHLY and CDR2 FYNNEI. CDR3 size: 14 residues. The CDR3 sequence is CASSKGLGSYEQYV. Here the CDR3 DNA reads TGTGCCAGCAGTAAAGGGTTAGGCTCCTACGAGCAGTACGTC.

This clonotype was seen only a few times. V is TRBV5-1 and J is TRBJ1-1; no definite D call. Germline V gene lookup returns CDR1 SGHRS and CDR2 YFSETQ. The germline V and J ends were trimmed by 6 bases and 1 base, with 13 bases remaining between them. CDR3 length: 14 amino acids. CDR3 coding DNA: TGCGCCAGCACCTCCGTACAGCCGAACACTGAAGCTTTCTTT. Residues: CASTSVQPNTEAFF.

The chain is built from TRBV5-1 and TRBJ2-3; TRBD1 agrees at 8 bases. V was pared by 0 bases and J by 6 bases, with 3 bases of the junction left unmatched. The V gene's germline CDR1 is SGHRS and CDR2 YFSETQ. The CDR3 consists of 14 residues. In nucleotides, the CDR3 is TGCGCCAGCAGCTTGGAGTCAGGGGGCGATACGCAGTATTTT. Encoded protein: CASSLESGGDTQYF.